A selection of T cell receptor beta chains follows, all from one sample in a study of cytomegalovirus exposure and HLA in healthy donors. The assay was immunoSEQ multiplex PCR, and TCRdb's table has in-frame clones only and misses some. The data hold roughly 150,000 clones, with approximately 85% observed a single time. The sequenced sample was PBMCs. These receptors all stem from a girl aged 2-10 years in good health and CMV-seropositive. The conserved cysteine and the conserved F or W are not part of the CDR3 here.

>TRBV10-3|TRBJ2-3
AISASAGGGADTQY
>TRBV29-1|TRBJ2-4
SVEEYRPGQKNIQY
>TRBV7-9|TRBJ2-7
SSTPMGLDPSYEQY
>TRBV5-6|TRBJ2-5
ASSSSGGIETQY
>TRBV27|TRBJ1-4
ASSWGRGEKLF
>TRBV4-1|TRBJ2-1
ASSQAGGFYNEQF
>TRBV28|TRBJ2-7
ASSLLSEQY
>TRBV27|TRBJ2-1
ASSSSGFYNEQF
>TRBV5-1|TRBJ2-5
ASSLESRGETQY
>TRBV6-4|TRBJ2-1
ASSDVYLAGGPNEQF
>TRBV29-1|TRBJ1-4
SVLSGPHEKLF
>TRBV27|TRBJ1-1
ASSWTGGTEAF
>TRBV9|TRBJ2-3
ASSVSGVSTDTQY
>TRBV4-1|TRBJ2-5
ASSGRASRETQY
>TRBV29-1|TRBJ2-5
SVRILQGPETQY
>TRBV5-5|TRBJ1-1
ASSLRYRGLNTEAF
>TRBV6-5|TRBJ2-3
ASSYSGGAYTQY
>TRBV13|TRBJ2-5
ASSLGRGGQETQY
>TRBV5-1|TRBJ2-2
ASSPDKIDTGELF
>TRBV7-9|TRBJ2-3
ASSSGQGTDTQY
>TRBV28|TRBJ2-1
ASSSSGWGRYNEQF
>TRBV12-5|TRBJ1-1
ASGPYRTDHTEAF
>TRBV14|TRBJ2-7
ASGQGGGYEQY
>TRBV30|-
AWSDGGHRCEQY
>TRBV19|TRBJ2-7
ASSIRGSNEQY
>TRBV30|TRBJ1-1
AWNRYNTEAF
>TRBV5-8|TRBJ2-5
ASSSSLAGVRETQY
>TRBV25-1|TRBJ2-3
ASQPLATLMQDTQY
>TRBV28|TRBJ2-5
ASSLVDRGAQY
>TRBV15|TRBJ1-5
ATSRVPGRRQPQH
>TRBV11-1|TRBJ1-1
ASSLAGGSTEAF
>TRBV29-1|TRBJ2-7
SVGSKSYEQY
>TRBV30|TRBJ2-7
AWSGQVSTYEQY
>TRBV5-4|TRBJ1-3
ASSFVGGNTIY
>TRBV29-1|TRBJ2-1
SVVLAGGYNEQF
>TRBV5-4|TRBJ2-5
ASSLVASGRGTQY
>TRBV19|TRBJ1-5
ASSLGGYQPQH
>TRBV27|TRBJ1-5
ASSHHRGQGSNQPQH
>TRBV7-9|TRBJ1-2
ASNLPPRSTNYGYT
>TRBV9|TRBJ2-5
ASSSPGQETQY
>TRBV4-1|TRBJ1-4
ASSQAQGANEKLF
>TRBV6-6|TRBJ2-7
ASSYHPGNYEQY